This record looks at one T cell receptor (beta chain) sequence and its context. Antigen unknown. These data come from a study of T cell clonotyping in hematopoietic cell transplantation. Study-wide results and limits: Few recipient clonotypes overlapped donors; over 95% were de novo at given depth.

Noted time point: recipient sample about 28 days before transplant, after cytoreduction. Measured with immunoSEQ multiplex PCR; TCRdb has only the in-frame clones, and not every one. The sample has tens of thousands of clones, about 96% seen once. Sequences were derived from peripheral blood mononuclear cells, sampled before stem cell transplant. The TCR was taken from a woman between 50 and 59 years old with acute myeloid leukemia. Some clones in this sample may be carry-over from other donors' samples.

The CDR3 nucleotides read TGTGCCAGCAGCGTAGCAATGGGACAGTCCTACGAGCAGTACTTC. Its protein is CASSVAMGQSYEQYF. This chain joins TRBV9 and TRBJ2-7, with TRBD1 matching 7 bases. Germline CDR1 reads SGDLS; CDR2 reads YYNGEE. Germline trimming cut 0 bases from V and 1 base from J; bases unmatched to any gene: 4. The CDR3 totals 15 residues.